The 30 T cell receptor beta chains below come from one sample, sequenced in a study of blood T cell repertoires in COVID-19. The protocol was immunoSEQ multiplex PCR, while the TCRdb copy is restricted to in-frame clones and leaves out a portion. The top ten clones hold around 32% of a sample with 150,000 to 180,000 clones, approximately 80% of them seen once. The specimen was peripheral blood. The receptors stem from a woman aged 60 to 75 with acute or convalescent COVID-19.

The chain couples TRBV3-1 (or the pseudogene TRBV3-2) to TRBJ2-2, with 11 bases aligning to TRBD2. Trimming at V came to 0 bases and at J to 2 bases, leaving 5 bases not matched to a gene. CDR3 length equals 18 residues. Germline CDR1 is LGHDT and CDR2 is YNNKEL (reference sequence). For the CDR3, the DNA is TGTGCCAGCAGCCAAGAAACTAGCGGGGGCTTAAACACCGGGGAGCTGTTTTTT. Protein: CASSQETSGGLNTGELFF.

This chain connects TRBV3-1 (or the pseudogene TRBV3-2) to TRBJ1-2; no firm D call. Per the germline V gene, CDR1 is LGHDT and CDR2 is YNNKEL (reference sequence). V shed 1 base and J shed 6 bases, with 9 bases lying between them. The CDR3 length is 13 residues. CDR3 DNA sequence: TGTGCCAGCAGCCAAGCGAGGCAAAATGGCTACACCTTC. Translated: CASSQARQNGYTF.

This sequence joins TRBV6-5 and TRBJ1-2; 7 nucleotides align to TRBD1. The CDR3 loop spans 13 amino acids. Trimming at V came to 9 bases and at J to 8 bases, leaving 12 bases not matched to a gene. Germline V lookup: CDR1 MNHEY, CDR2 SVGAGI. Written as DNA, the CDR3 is TGTGCCAGTTGGACAGGTCGGGGAGTCGGCTACACCTTC. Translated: CASWTGRGVGYTF.

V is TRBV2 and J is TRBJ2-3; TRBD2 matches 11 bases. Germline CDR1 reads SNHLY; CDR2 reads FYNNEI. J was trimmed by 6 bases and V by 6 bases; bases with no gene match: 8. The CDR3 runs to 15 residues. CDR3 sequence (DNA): TGTGCCAGCAGGGCTACTAGCGGGGGCGCTGATACGCAGTATTTT. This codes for CASRATSGGADTQYF.

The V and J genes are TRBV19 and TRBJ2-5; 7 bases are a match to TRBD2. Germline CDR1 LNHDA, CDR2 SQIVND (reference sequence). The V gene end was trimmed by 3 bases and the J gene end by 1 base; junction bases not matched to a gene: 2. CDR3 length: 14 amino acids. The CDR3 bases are TGTGCCAGTAGTATCTGGGGGGGCCAAGAGACCCAGTACTTC. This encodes CASSIWGGQETQYF.

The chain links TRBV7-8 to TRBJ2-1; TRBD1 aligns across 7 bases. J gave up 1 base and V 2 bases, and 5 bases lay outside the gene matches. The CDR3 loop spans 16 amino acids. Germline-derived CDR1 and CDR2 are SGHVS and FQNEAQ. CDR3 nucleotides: TGTGCCAGCAGCTTATTAGCCAGGGGGTCCTACAATGAGCAGTTCTTC. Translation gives CASSLLARGSYNEQFF.

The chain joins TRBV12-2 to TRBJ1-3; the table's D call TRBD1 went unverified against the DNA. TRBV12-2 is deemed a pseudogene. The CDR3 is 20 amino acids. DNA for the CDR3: TGTGCAAGTCGCTTAGTGGTCGGGACAGTAGACACCTTCTCTGGAAACACCATATATTTT. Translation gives CASRLVVGTVDTFSGNTIYF.

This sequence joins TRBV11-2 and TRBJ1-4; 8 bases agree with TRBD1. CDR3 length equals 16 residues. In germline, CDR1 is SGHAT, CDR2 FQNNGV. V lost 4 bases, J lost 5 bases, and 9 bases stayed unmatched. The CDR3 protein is CASSSVRDRRNEKLFF. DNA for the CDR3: TGTGCCAGCAGCTCAGTCCGGGACAGGAGAAATGAAAAACTGTTTTTT.

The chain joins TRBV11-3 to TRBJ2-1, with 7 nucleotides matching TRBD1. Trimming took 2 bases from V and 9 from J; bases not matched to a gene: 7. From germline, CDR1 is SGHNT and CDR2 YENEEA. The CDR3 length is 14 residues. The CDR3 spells CASSLTGTAGEQFF. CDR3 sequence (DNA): TGTGCCAGCAGCTTAACCGGGACAGCAGGTGAGCAGTTCTTC. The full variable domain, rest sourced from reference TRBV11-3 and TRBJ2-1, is EAGVVQSPRYKIIEKKQPVAFWCNPISGHNTLYWYLQNLGQGPELLIRYENEEAVDDSQLPKDRFSAERLKGVDSTLKIQPAELGDSAVYLCASSLTGTAGEQFFGPGTRLTVL.

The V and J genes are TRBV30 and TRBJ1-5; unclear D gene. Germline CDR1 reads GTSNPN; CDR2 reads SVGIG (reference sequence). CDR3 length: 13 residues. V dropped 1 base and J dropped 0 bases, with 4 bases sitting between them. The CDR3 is CAWSGASNQPQHF. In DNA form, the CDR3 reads TGTGCCTGGAGTGGAGCTAGCAATCAGCCCCAGCATTTT.

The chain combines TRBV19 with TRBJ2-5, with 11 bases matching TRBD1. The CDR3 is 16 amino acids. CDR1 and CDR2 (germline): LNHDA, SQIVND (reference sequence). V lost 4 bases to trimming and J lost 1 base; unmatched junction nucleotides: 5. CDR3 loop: CASSTPGQGGQETQYF. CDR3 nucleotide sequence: TGTGCCAGTAGTACACCGGGACAGGGGGGCCAAGAGACCCAGTACTTC.

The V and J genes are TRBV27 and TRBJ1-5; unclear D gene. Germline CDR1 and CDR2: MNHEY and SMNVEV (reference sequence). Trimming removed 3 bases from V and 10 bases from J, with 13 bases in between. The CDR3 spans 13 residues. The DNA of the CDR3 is TGTGCCAGCAGTTTGGGGAGGGAGCGCCCCCAGCATTTT. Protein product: CASSLGRERPQHF.

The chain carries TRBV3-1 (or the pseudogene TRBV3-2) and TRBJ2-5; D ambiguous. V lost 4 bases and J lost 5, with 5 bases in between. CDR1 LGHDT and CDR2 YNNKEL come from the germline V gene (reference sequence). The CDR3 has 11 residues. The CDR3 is CASSLVETQYF. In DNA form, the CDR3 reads TGTGCCAGCAGCCTCGTCGAGACCCAGTACTTC.

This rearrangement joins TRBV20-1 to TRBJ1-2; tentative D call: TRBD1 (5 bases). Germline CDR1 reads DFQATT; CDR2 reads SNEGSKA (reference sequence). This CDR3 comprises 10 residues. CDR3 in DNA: TGCGCGGGACTGAACTATGGCTACACCTTC. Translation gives CAGLNYGYTF.

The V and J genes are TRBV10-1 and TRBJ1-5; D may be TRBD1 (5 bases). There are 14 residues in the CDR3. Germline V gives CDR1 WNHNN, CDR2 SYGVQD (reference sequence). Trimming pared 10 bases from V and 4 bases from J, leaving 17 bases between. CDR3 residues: CAIRGGWGNQPQHF. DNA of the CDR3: TGCGCCATCCGGGGAGGGTGGGGGAATCAGCCCCAGCATTTT.

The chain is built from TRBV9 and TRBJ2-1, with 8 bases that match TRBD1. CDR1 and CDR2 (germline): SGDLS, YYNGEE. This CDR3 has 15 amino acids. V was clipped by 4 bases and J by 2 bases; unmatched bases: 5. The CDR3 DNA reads TGTGCCAGCAGCCGAGGGGACAGGACCTACAATGAGCAGTTCTTC. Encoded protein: CASSRGDRTYNEQFF.

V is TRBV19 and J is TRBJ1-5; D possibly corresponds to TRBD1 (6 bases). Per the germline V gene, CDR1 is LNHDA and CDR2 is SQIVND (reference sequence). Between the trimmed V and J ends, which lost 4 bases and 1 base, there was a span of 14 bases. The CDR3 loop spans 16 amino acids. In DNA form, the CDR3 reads TGTGCCAGTAGTACGGGGACACCCCAAAGCAATCAGCCCCAGCATTTT. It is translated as CASSTGTPQSNQPQHF.

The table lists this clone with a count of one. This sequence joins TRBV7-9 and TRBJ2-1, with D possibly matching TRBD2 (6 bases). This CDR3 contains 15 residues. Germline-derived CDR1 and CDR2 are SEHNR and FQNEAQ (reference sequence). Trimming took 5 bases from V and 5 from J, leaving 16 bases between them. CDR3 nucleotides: TGTGCCAGCAGCCCCGGCGGGATGAGGAACAATGAGCAGTTCTTC. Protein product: CASSPGGMRNNEQFF. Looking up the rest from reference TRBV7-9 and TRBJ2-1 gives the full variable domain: DTGVSQNPRHKITKRGQNVTFRCDPISEHNRLYWYRQTLGQGPEFLTYFQNEAQLEKSRLLSDRFSAERPKGSFSTLEIQRTEQGDSAMYLCASSPGGMRNNEQFFGPGTRLTVL.

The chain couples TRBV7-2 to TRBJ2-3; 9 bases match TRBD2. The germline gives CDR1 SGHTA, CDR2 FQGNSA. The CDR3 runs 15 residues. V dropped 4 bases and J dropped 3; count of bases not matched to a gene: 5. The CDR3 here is CASSSPGLATDTQYF. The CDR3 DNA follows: TGTGCCAGCAGCTCCCCGGGACTAGCAACAGATACGCAGTATTTT.

The CDR3 DNA is TGTGCCAGCCGCCGGGACACCTATGGCTACACCTTC. Translated, it gives CASRRDTYGYTF. The V call is TRBV27, the J call TRBJ1-2; D perhaps matches TRBD1 (6 bases). CDR1 MNHEY and CDR2 SMNVEV come from the germline V gene (reference sequence). Deletions cut 8 bases from V and 4 bases from J, with 11 bases between. This CDR3 is built from 12 residues.

In DNA, the CDR3 is TGTGCCAGCAGCATGGGGTCGGCAGGGAATGAAAAACTGTTTTTT. This translates into CASSMGSAGNEKLFF. V usage is TRBV7-9 and J usage is TRBJ1-4, with a weak D call TRBD1 (5 bases). V was shortened by 5 bases and J by 5 bases, with 15 bases between the two germline ends. This CDR3 spans 15 amino acids. Germline V gene sequence: CDR1 SEHNR, CDR2 FQNEAQ (reference sequence).

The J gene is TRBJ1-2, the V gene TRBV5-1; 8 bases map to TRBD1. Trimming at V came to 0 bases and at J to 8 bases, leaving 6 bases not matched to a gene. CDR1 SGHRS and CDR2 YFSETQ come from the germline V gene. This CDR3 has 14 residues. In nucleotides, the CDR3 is TGCGCCAGCAGCTTGGCCAGGGGGCAGGAGGGCTACACCTTC. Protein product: CASSLARGQEGYTF.

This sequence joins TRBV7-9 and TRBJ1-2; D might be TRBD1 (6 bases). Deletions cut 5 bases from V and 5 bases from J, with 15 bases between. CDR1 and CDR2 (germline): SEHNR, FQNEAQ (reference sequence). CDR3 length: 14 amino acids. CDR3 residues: CASSARGNEYGYTF. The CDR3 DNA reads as TGTGCCAGCAGCGCTAGGGGGAACGAGTATGGCTACACCTTC. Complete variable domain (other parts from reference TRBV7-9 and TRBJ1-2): DTGVSQNPRHKITKRGQNVTFRCDPISEHNRLYWYRQTLGQGPEFLTYFQNEAQLEKSRLLSDRFSAERPKGSFSTLEIQRTEQGDSAMYLCASSARGNEYGYTFGSGTRLTVV.

The CDR3 protein is CASSILGGTEAFF. CDR3 nucleotides: TGTGCCAGTAGTATACTGGGGGGCACTGAAGCTTTCTTT. This chain links TRBV19 with TRBJ1-1; TRBD1 might be the D (5 bases). The CDR3 covers 13 residues. CDR1 LNHDA and CDR2 SQIVND come from the germline V gene (reference sequence). V lost 2 bases to trimming and J lost 4 bases, with 8 bases between them.

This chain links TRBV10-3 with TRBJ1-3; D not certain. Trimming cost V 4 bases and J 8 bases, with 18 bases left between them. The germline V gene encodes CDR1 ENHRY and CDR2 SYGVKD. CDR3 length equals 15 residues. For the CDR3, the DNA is TGTGCCATCAGTGCCGAGGAAGAAACGGGTGACACCATATATTTT. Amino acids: CAISAEEETGDTIYF.

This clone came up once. Here the CDR3 reads CASSPDSRPVGNSPLHF. CDR3 sequence (DNA): TGTGCCAGCAGCCCGGACAGTCGCCCCGTAGGGAATTCACCCCTCCACTTT. The gene calls are TRBV7-9 and TRBJ1-6; a weak D match, TRBD1 (6 bases). Trimming took 5 bases from V and 7 from J, leaving 21 bases between them. Germline V gives CDR1 SEHNR, CDR2 FQNEAQ (reference sequence). CDR3 length equals 17 residues.

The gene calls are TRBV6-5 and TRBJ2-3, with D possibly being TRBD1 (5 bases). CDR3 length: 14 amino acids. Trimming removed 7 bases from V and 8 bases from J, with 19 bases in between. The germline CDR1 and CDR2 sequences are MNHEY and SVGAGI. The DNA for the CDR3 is TGTGCCAGCACCCCCAGGGCAGGTCACCTTACGCAGTATTTT. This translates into CASTPRAGHLTQYF.

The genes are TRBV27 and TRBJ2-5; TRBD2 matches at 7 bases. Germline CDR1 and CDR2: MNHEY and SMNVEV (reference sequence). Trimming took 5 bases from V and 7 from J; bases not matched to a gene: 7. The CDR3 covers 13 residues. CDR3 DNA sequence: TGTGCCAGCAGTCCAGCTGGGGGGGGGACCCAGTACTTC. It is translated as CASSPAGGGTQYF.

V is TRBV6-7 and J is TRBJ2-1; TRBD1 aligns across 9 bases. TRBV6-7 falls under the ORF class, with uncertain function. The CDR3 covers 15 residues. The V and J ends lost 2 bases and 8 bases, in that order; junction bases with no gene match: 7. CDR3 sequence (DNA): TGTGCCAGCAGTTACCGGGACAGGGAGTTCGATGAGCAGTTCTTC. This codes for CASSYRDREFDEQFF.

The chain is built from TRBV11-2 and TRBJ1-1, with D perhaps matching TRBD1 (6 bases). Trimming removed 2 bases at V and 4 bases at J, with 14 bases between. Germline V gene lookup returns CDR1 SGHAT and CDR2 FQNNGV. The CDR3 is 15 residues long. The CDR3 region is CASSLHTGRGTEAFF. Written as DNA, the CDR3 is TGTGCCAGCAGCTTACACACAGGGAGAGGCACTGAAGCTTTCTTT.